The 8 T cell receptor beta chains below come from one sample, sequenced in a study of blood T cell repertoires in COVID-19. Measured with immunoSEQ multiplex PCR; TCRdb has only the in-frame clones, and not every one. The data show approximately 170,000 clones, approximately 85% seen once. Sequencing input: peripheral blood. These receptors all stem from a man older than 75 with COVID-19, enrolled during active disease.

The chain recombines TRBV29-1 with TRBJ1-2; no clear D. Germline V gene lookup returns CDR1 SQVTM and CDR2 ANQGSEA. The CDR3 loop spans 12 amino acids. With 4 bases removed from V and 8 bases from J, the gap between germline ends came to 14 bases. The CDR3 sequence: CSVGGRTVGYTF. CDR3 DNA sequence: TGCAGCGTTGGTGGCAGGACTGTAGGCTACACCTTC.

The chain uses TRBV4-3 and TRBJ1-2; the D is unclear. Germline values: CDR1 LGHNA, CDR2 YSLEER. This CDR3 is built from 14 residues. Between the trimmed V and J ends, which lost 1 base and 0 bases, there was a span of 6 bases. For the CDR3, the DNA is TGCGCCAGCAGCCAAGGTATTACTAACTATGGCTACACCTTC. The encoded protein is CASSQGITNYGYTF.

This clone was seen a single time. This chain connects TRBV7-2 to TRBJ1-5, with a possible D match to TRBD1 (5 bases). The germline V gene has CDR1 SGHTA and CDR2 FQGNSA. The V gene lost 1 base and the J gene lost 3 bases, with 10 bases spanning the gap. There are 15 residues in the CDR3. Here the CDR3 reads CASSLVGLYNQPQHF. The CDR3 coding sequence is TGTGCCAGCAGCTTAGTGGGACTGTACAATCAGCCCCAGCATTTT.

The sample holds a few counts of this clone. The DNA for the CDR3 is TGTGCCAGCTCAAAAGGGGTCGGCACTGAAGCTTTCTTT. Translating it yields CASSKGVGTEAFF. The V call is TRBV18, the J call TRBJ1-1; D perhaps matches TRBD1 (5 bases). The ends were cut back, 5 bases at V and 4 bases at J, with 11 bases in the middle. The germline V gene has CDR1 KGHSH and CDR2 LQKENI. The CDR3 totals 13 residues.

V gene TRBV6-6 combines with J gene TRBJ1-4, with 7 bases lining up with TRBD1. Germline CDR1 MNHNY, CDR2 SVGAGI (reference sequence). CDR3 length: 15 amino acids. The V and J ends lost 5 bases and 3 bases, in that order; junction bases with no gene match: 6. The CDR3 bases are TGTGCCAGCAGTCGCACCGGGACAGCTAATGAAAAACTGTTTTTT. Amino acid sequence: CASSRTGTANEKLFF.

CDR3 nucleotide sequence: TGTGCCAGCAGCTTAGGAGTCCAAGAGACCCAGTACTTC. Its translation is CASSLGVQETQYF. The chain recombines TRBV7-3 with TRBJ2-5; D unresolved. In germline, CDR1 is SGHTA, CDR2 FQGTGA. The V gene lost 2 bases and the J gene lost 1 base, with 5 bases spanning the gap. This CDR3 is 13 amino acids long.

The chain uses TRBV2 and TRBJ1-1, with TRBD1 as a possible D gene (6 bases). CDR3 size: 14 residues. Germline lookup yields CDR1 SNHLY and CDR2 FYNNEI. V shed 0 bases and J shed 7 bases, with 12 bases lying between them. CDR3 nucleotides: TGTGCCAGCAGTGAAGCGCGACAGGCTCTTGAAGCTTTCTTT. It specifies CASSEARQALEAFF.

The genes are TRBV7-2 and TRBJ1-2, with D possibly being TRBD1 (5 bases). Trimming stripped 3 bases from V and 0 bases from J, with 5 bases between. CDR3 length equals 13 residues. Germline lookup yields CDR1 SGHTA and CDR2 FQGNSA. This CDR3 reads CASSFRANYGYTF. Written as DNA, the CDR3 is TGTGCCAGCAGCTTCAGGGCTAACTATGGCTACACCTTC.